This passage covers 5 T cell receptor beta chains from one sample sequenced in a study of CD8 T cells in Susac syndrome. Random hexamers were used to reverse transcribe 0.5 to 1 ug of RNA. TCRdb re-called the immunoSEQ multiplex PCR reads through MiXCR, storing one row per CDR3 protein. The sample holds tens of thousands of distinct CDR3 sequences, roughly 93% seen once. Sequencing input: CD8+ T cells from PBMCs. These receptors originate from a human donor in good health.

This rearrangement joins TRBV4-1 to TRBJ1-4; D is undetermined. The CDR3 has 15 amino acids. V was pared by 6 bases and J by 5 bases, with 16 bases between. CDR1 and CDR2 (germline): MGHRA, YSYEKL. This CDR3 reads CASRTPGASNEKLFF. In DNA form, the CDR3 reads TGCGCCAGCAGAACTCCAGGTGCAAGCAATGAAAAACTGTTTTTT.

This chain joins TRBV10-3 and TRBJ1-2, with unresolved D. With 2 bases removed from V and 1 base from J, the gap between germline ends came to 14 bases. Germline-derived CDR1 and CDR2 are ENHRY and SYGVKD. CDR3 length equals 16 residues. Here the CDR3 reads CAISEPGASFNYGYTF. The CDR3 DNA reads TGTGCCATCAGTGAGCCTGGCGCCTCCTTTAACTATGGCTACACCTTC.

This chain joins TRBV7-9 and TRBJ2-7; D is unclear. This CDR3 spans 14 amino acids. Germline CDR1 reads SEHNR; CDR2 reads FQNEAQ (reference sequence). Trimming removed 2 bases from V and 5 bases from J, with 13 bases in between. The CDR3 DNA reads TGTGCCAGCAGCTTACCTCCTTTCAGTCACGAGCAGTACTTC. It specifies CASSLPPFSHEQYF.

This chain joins TRBV4-2 and TRBJ2-7, with 12 bases lining up with TRBD2. Trimming cost V 3 bases and J 3 bases; bases outside gene matches: 3. CDR1 is LGHNA, CDR2 YNFKEQ, per germline. The CDR3 is 15 amino acids. The CDR3 loop reads CASSQTSGSGYEQYF. CDR3 in DNA: TGTGCCAGCAGCCAGACTAGCGGGAGTGGCTACGAGCAGTACTTC.

The DNA of the CDR3 is TGCAGTGCTGCCTTAGGGTACGAGCAGTACTTC. The encoded protein is CSAALGYEQYF. This chain uses TRBV20-1 with TRBJ2-7, with no clear D. The germline CDR1 and CDR2 sequences are DFQATT and SNEGSKA (reference sequence). Between the trimmed V and J ends, which lost 5 bases and 4 bases, there was a span of 9 bases. CDR3 size: 11 residues.